These T cell receptor beta chains were read from a single sample in a study of early T cells in non-severe SARS-CoV-2 infection. Via MiXCR, TCRdb re-called the 5' RACE reads, giving one row per CDR3 protein. The table shows tens of thousands of distinct CDR3 sequences, with roughly 10% occurring only once. Sequencing used whole blood, obtained at baseline. The origin of the receptors is an adult who was a healthcare worker with PCR-confirmed SARS-CoV-2 infection or an uninfected control (not recorded which). CDR3s include the opening cysteine and the closing phenylalanine or tryptophan. D genes are given only for firm matches. Not all rows give a size; the values are once, few, many and, for expanded clones, a class.

>TRBV4-3|TRBJ2-3|few|TRBD1
TGCGCCAGCAGCTTAAACGGGGGACAGGGGGTAGATACGCAGTATTTT
CASSLNGGQGVDTQYF
>TRBV9|TRBJ2-7|-|-
TGTGCCAGCAGCGTAGAGCCAGCGGCTTCCTACGAGCAGTACTTC
CASSVEPAASYEQYF
>TRBV19|TRBJ2-6|-|-
TGTGCCAGTAGTATAGGACCGGGGAGTCTAAGCTCTGGGGCCAACGTCCTGACTTTC
CASSIGPGSLSSGANVLTF
>TRBV6-5|TRBJ1-3|-|-
TGTGCCATTACGGACGGTAGCTCTGGAAACACCATATATTTT
CAITDGSSGNTIYF
>TRBV13|TRBJ1-6|many|-
TGTGCCAGCAGCTCACGGTCTGGGACTTATAATTCACCCCTCCACTTT
CASSSRSGTYNSPLHF
>TRBV18|TRBJ1-1|-|-
TGTGCCAGCTCACCCCCGGGGTGGGCAGGGGAAGCTTTCTTT
CASSPPGWAGEAFF
>TRBV9|TRBJ1-5|-|-
TGTGCCAGCAGCGTAGGTTTAGACAATCAGCCCCAGCATTTT
CASSVGLDNQPQHF
>TRBV2|TRBJ2-3|few|-
TGTGCCAGCAGCGCCTTCTCCACAGATACGCAGTATTTT
CASSAFSTDTQYF
>TRBV10-3|TRBJ2-5|many|TRBD1
TGTGCCATCAGGACGGACAGGGCCGAAGAGACCCAGTACTTC
CAIRTDRAEETQYF
>TRBV6-2/TRBV6-3|TRBJ2-1|few|TRBD2
TGTGCCAGCAGTTACTCGAATCCTCTTGGGACTAGCGGGTACAATGAGCAGTTCTTC
CASSYSNPLGTSGYNEQFF
>TRBV20-1|TRBJ2-7|-|-
TGCAGTGTTCAAGGGGTCGGCTACCTCTACGAGCAGTACTTC
CSVQGVGYLYEQYF
>TRBV12-3/TRBV12-4|TRBJ2-7|few|TRBD1
TGTGCCAGCAGTCCCGGGACAGGGGTAGGCGAGCAGTACTTC
CASSPGTGVGEQYF
>TRBV12-3/TRBV12-4|TRBJ2-3|-|TRBD2
TGTGCCAGCAGCTTCACTAGCGGGGGGGCGGATACGCAGTATTTT
CASSFTSGGADTQYF
>TRBV25-1|TRBJ1-1|few|TRBD1
TGTGCCACCCGGGACAGCCTGAACACTGAAGCTTTCTTT
CATRDSLNTEAFF
>TRBV27|TRBJ2-1|few|-
TGTGCCAGCAGTTTTTCAATAGTCCGGGAGCAGTTCTTC
CASSFSIVREQFF
>TRBV4-3|TRBJ1-4|-|-
TGCGCCAGCAGCCACCTCAGGGAGGCTAGTGAAAAACTGTTTTTT
CASSHLREASEKLFF
>TRBV27|TRBJ2-1|many|-
TGTGCCAGCAGTCCACGACGGATTCTGAGCTCCTACAATGAGCAGTTCTTC
CASSPRRILSSYNEQFF
>TRBV11-1|TRBJ2-3|-|TRBD2
TGTGCCAGCAGCCCCGGTGGCGGGGGGGTCGGGCGAGATACGCAGTATTTT
CASSPGGGGVGRDTQYF
>TRBV5-8|TRBJ1-1|-|-
TGTGCCAGCAGCTGGGGCGACACTGAAGCTTTCTTT
CASSWGDTEAFF
>TRBV15|TRBJ2-1|-|TRBD2
TGTGCCACCAGCAGAGATCCGGGGGGGTCCTACAATGAGCAGTTCTTC
CATSRDPGGSYNEQFF
>TRBV6-2/TRBV6-3|TRBJ2-7|many|TRBD1
TGTGCCAGCAGGGACAGGGTGCTCTACGAGCAGTACTTC
CASRDRVLYEQYF
>TRBV20-1|TRBJ2-7|-|TRBD2
TGCAGTGCTAGTTCGTCTAGCGGGGGGCGAACCTACGAGCAGTACTTC
CSASSSSGGRTYEQYF
>TRBV12-3/TRBV12-4|TRBJ1-1|few|-
TGTGCCAGCAGTTCCAGTCCCCCCACTGAAGCTTTCTTT
CASSSSPPTEAFF
>TRBV11-3|TRBJ2-2|few|-
TGTGCCAGCAGCAGGAGGACGGAACTGGGCGGGGAGCTGTTTTTT
CASSRRTELGGELFF
>TRBV19|TRBJ1-5|many|-
TGTGCCAGTAGTACCCTCCGTTTGCCGGGATCCTTAGGGGGTAGCAATCAGCCCCAGCATTTT
CASSTLRLPGSLGGSNQPQHF
>TRBV11-2|TRBJ2-6|many|-
TGTGCCAGCAAGGGGGGACCTGGGGCCAACGTCCTGACTTTC
CASKGGPGANVLTF
>TRBV11-2|TRBJ2-3|many|-
TGTGCCAGCAGCTCAAATTCAGGGGCAGATACGCAGTATTTT
CASSSNSGADTQYF
>TRBV10-3|TRBJ2-5|few|TRBD2
TGTGCCATCAGTGAGTCGAGGTCTAGCGGGGGAAATCAAGAGACCCAGTACTTC
CAISESRSSGGNQETQYF
>TRBV15|TRBJ2-3|-|TRBD2
TGTGCCACCAGCAGAGATAACGGGGGGGATACGCAGTATTTT
CATSRDNGGDTQYF
>TRBV7-2|TRBJ1-1|many|-
TGTGCCAGCACCGGTATAGGTCGCACTGAAGCTTTCTTT
CASTGIGRTEAFF
>TRBV7-2|TRBJ2-5|many|-
TGTGCCAGCAGCTTAGGACTTCGCGGGGTAAGGGGAGAGACCCAGTACTTC
CASSLGLRGVRGETQYF
>TRBV5-1|TRBJ2-5|many|TRBD2
TGCGCCAGCACCCCATTTGGCGCGGGGGAGTCTGATGAGACCCAGTACTTC
CASTPFGAGESDETQYF
>TRBV6-6|TRBJ1-2|few|-
TGTGCCTCCAAGGCCGGAGGGAACTATGGCTACACCTTC
CASKAGGNYGYTF
>TRBV20-1|TRBJ2-1|many|-
TGCAGTGCTGGGGTAGTCAATGAGCAGTTCTTC
CSAGVVNEQFF
>TRBV19|TRBJ2-4|-|TRBD2
TGTGCCAGTAGTTCGGGAGGGGGTCAGGTACAGTACTTC
CASSSGGGQVQYF
>TRBV2|TRBJ1-1|-|-
TGTGCCAACCAACAGGCTAGGAACACTGAAGCTTTCTTT
CANQQARNTEAFF
>TRBV7-9|TRBJ1-1|many|-
TGTGCCAGCAGCTTACCAGGGACGAACACTGAAGCTTTCTTT
CASSLPGTNTEAFF
>TRBV10-3|TRBJ2-7|many|-
TGTGCCATCAGTGAGTCGTGGCCCTTCTCCTACGAGCAGTACTTC
CAISESWPFSYEQYF
>TRBV12-3/TRBV12-4|TRBJ2-2|-|-
TGTGCCAGCAGTTACCACAGGGCAGCGAACACCGGGGAGCTGTTTTTT
CASSYHRAANTGELFF
>TRBV4-3|TRBJ2-2|-|TRBD2
TGCGCCGGCAGCCAAGTTGACCGGGGGGCCGGGGAGCTGTTTTTT
CAGSQVDRGAGELFF
>TRBV6-5|TRBJ2-2|few|-
TGTGCCAGCAGCGGGGGAGCCACGAGGACCGGGGAGCTGTTTTTT
CASSGGATRTGELFF
>TRBV5-1|TRBJ1-1|-|-
TGCGCCAGCAGCCAAACGGCAGGGGTAATGGCTGAAGCTTTCTTT
CASSQTAGVMAEAFF
>TRBV7-8|TRBJ2-5|few|TRBD2
TGTGCCAGCAGCTTACTAGCGGGGGGGCCGGGAGAGACCCAGTACTTC
CASSLLAGGPGETQYF
>TRBV3-1|TRBJ2-5|many|TRBD2
TGTGCCAGCAGCCCCACGAGGAGCCCAGGGTCGGGGGGAAAAGAGACCCAGTACTTC
CASSPTRSPGSGGKETQYF
>TRBV27|TRBJ2-2|-|TRBD2
TGTGCCAGCAGTTTGCGGGGGGGCCCATTAGACACCGGGGAGCTGTTTTTT
CASSLRGGPLDTGELFF
>TRBV11-2|TRBJ2-3|-|-
TGTGCCAGCAGCTTAGGCCTTATGGGGTACACAGATACGCAGTATTTT
CASSLGLMGYTDTQYF
>TRBV5-4|TRBJ2-5|many|TRBD2
TGTGCCAGCAGCTTGGCGACTAGCGGGGGGCCAGAGACCCAGTACTTC
CASSLATSGGPETQYF
>TRBV7-9|TRBJ1-1|few|-
TGTGCCAGCAGCTTAGGGACACAGGTGAACACTGAAGCTTTCTTT
CASSLGTQVNTEAFF
>TRBV20-1|TRBJ1-6|few|TRBD1
TGCAGTGCTGGGACAGTCCTAGGTTCACCCCTCCACTTT
CSAGTVLGSPLHF
>TRBV6-5|TRBJ2-2|-|TRBD1
TGTGCCAGCAGGGACAGGGTGAGCACCGGGGAGCTGTTTTTT
CASRDRVSTGELFF
>TRBV11-3|TRBJ2-7|-|-
TGTGCCAGCTCGGAAGGGTCGTACGAGCAGTACTTC
CASSEGSYEQYF
>TRBV20-1|TRBJ2-1|few|TRBD2
TGCAGTGCTAGAGGAGAAGGACCCGGGACTACCGACTACAATGAGCAGTTCTTC
CSARGEGPGTTDYNEQFF
>TRBV11-2|TRBJ2-7|-|-
TGTGGGGCAGGCGAGTACCACGAGCAGTACTTC
CGAGEYHEQYF